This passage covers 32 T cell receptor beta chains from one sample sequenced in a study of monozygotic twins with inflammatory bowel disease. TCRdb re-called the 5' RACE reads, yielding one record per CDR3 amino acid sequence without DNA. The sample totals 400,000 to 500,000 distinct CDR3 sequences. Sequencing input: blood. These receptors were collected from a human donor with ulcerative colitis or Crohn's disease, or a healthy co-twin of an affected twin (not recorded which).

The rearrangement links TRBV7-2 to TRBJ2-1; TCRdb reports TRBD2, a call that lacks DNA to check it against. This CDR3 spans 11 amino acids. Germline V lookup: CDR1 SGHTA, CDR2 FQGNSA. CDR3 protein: CASRAGYEQFF.

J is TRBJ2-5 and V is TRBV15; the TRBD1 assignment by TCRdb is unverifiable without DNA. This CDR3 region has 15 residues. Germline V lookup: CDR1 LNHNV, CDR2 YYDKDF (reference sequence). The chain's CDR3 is CATSRETGGRETQYF.

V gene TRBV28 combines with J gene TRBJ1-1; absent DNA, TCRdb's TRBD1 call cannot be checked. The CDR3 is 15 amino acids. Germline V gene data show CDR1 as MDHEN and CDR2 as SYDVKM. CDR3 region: CASSSGTGVRTEAFF.

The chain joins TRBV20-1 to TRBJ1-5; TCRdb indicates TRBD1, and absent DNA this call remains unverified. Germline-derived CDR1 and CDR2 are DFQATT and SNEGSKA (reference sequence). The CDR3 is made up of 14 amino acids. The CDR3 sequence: CSARDPTGGQPQHF.

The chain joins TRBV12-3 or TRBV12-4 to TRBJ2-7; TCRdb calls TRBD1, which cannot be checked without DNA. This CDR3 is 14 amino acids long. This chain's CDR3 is CASSLVGQPYEQYF.

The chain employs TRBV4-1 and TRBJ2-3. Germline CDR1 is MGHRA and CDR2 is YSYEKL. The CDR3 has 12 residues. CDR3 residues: CASSQDTDTQYF.

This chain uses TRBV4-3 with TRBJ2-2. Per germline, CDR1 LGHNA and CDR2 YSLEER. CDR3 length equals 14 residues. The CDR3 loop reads CASSQDPKAWELFF.

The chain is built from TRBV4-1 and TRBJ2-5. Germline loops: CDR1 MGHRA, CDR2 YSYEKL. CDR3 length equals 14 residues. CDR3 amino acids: CASSQDRDQETQYF.

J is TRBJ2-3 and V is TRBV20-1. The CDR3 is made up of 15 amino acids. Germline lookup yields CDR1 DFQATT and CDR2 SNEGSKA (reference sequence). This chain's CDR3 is CSARDDRTSTDTQYF.

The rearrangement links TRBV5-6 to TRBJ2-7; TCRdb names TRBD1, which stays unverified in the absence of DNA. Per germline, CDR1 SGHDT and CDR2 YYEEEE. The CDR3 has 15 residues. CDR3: CASSLPGQGADEQYF.

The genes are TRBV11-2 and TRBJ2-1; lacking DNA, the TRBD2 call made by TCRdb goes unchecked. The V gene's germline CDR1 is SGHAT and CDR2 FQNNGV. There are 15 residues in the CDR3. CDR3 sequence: CASSLTEGLVYEQFF.

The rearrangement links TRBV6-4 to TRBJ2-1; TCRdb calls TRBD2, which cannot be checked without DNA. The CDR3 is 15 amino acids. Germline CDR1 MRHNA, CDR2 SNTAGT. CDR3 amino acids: CASSELGEGNNEQFF.

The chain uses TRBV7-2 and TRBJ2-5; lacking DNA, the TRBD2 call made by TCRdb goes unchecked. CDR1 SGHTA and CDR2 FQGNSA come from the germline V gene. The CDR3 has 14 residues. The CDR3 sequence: CASSPHSGRETQYF.

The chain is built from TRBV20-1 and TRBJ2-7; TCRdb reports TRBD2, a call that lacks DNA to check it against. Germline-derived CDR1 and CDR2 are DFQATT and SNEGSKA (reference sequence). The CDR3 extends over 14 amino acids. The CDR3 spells CSATRDLEVYEQYF.

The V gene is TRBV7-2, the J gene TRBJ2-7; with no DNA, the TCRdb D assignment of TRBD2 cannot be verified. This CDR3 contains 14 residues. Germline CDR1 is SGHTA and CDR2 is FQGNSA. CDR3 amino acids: CASSLEYSHDEQYF.

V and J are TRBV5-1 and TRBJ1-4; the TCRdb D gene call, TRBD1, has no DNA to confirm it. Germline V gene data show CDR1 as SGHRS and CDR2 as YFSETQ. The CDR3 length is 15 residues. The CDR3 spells CASRGQGLTNEKLFF.

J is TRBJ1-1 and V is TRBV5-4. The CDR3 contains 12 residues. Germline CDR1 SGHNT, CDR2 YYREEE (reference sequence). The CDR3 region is CASSLESTEAFF.

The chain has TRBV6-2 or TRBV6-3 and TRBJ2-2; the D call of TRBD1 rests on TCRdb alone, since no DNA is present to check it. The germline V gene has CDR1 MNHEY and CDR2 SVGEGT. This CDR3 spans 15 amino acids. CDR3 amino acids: CASSPPGFYAGELFF.

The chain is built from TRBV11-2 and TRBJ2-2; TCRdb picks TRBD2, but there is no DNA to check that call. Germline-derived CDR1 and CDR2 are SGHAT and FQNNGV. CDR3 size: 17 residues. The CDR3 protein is CASSTRDLRTNTGELFF.

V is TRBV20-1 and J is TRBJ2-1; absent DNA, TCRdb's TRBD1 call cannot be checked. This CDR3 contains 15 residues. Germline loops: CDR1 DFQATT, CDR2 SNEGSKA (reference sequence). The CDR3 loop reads CSARDWGGGNDEQFF.

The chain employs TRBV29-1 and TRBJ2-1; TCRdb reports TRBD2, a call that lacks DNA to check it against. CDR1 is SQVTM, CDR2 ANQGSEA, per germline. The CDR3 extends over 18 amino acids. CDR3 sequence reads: CSVGASGNSRWGYNEQFF.

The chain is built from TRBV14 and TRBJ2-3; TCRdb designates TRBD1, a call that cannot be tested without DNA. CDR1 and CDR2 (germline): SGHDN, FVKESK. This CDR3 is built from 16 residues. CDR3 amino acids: CASSHPQEAGTDTQYF.

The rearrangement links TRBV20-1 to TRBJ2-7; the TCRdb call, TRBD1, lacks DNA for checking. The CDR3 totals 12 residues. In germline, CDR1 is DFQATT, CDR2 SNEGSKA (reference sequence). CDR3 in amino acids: CSATGQAYEQYF.

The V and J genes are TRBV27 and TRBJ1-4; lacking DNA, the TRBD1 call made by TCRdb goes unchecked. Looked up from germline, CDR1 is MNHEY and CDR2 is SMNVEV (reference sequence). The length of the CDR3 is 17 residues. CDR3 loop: CASSLRGTLATNEKLFF.

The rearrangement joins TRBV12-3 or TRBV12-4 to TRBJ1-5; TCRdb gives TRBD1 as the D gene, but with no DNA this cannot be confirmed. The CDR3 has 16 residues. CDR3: CASSFRGGVSNQPQHF.

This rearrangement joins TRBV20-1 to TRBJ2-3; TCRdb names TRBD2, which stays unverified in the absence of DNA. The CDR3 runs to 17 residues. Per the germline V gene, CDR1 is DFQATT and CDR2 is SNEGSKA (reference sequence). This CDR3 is CSARRVEGRGSTDTQYF.

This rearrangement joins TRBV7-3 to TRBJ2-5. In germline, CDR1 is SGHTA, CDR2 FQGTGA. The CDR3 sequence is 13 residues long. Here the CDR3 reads CASSLTAQETQYF.

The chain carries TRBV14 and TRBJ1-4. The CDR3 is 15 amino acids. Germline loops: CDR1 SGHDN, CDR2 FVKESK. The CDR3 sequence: CASSQVRGTNEKLFF.

The CDR3 region is CASSQGGEAEQFF. This chain joins TRBV4-1 and TRBJ2-1. Germline V lookup: CDR1 MGHRA, CDR2 YSYEKL. The CDR3 runs 13 residues.

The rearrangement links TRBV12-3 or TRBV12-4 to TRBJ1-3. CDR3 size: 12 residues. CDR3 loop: CASMPAANTIYF.

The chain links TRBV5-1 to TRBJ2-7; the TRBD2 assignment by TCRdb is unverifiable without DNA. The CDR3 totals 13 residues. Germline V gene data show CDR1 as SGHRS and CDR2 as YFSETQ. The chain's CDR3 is CASASGGAYEQYF.

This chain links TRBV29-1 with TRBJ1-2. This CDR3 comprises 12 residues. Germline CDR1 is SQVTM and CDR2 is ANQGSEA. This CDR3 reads CSTLGLWGGYTF.